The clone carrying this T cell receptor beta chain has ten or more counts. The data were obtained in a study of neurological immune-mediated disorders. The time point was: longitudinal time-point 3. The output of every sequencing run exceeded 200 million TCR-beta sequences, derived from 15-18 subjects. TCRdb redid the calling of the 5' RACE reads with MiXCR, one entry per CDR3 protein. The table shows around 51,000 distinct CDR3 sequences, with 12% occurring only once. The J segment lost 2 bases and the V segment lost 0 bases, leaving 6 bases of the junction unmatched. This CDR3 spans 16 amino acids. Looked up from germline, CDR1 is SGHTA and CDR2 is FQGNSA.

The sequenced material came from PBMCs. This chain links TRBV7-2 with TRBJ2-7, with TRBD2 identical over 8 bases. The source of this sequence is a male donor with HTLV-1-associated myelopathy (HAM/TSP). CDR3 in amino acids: CASSLARGGSTYEQYF. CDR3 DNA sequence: TGTGCCAGCAGCTTAGCTCGCGGGGGGTCCACCTACGAGCAGTACTTC.